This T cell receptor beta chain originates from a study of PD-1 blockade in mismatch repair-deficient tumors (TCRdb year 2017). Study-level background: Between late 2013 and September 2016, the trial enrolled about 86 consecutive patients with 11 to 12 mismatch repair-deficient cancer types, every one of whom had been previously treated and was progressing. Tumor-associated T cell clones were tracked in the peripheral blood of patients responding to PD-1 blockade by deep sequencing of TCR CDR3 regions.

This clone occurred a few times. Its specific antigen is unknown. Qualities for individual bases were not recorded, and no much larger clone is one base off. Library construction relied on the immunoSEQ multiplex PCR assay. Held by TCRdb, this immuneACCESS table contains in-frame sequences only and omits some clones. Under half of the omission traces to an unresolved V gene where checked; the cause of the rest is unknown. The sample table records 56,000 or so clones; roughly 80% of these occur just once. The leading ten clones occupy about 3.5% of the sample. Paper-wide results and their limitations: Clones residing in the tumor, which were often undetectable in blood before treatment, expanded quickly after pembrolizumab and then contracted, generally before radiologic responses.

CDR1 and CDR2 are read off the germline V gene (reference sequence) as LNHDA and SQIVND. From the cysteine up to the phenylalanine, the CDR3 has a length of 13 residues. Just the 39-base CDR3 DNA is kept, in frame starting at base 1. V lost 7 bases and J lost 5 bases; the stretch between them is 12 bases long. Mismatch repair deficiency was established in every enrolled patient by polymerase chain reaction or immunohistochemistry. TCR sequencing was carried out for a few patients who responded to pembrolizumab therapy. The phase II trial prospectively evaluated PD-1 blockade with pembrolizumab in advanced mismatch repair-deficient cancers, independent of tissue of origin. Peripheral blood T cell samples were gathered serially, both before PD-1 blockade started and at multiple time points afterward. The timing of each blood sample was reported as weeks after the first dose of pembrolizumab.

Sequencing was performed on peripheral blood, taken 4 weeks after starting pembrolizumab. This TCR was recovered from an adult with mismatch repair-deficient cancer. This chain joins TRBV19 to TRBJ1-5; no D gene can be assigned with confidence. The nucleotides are TGTGCCAGTATGGGGTATGATGATCAGCCCCAGCATTTT. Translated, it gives CASMGYDDQPQHF.